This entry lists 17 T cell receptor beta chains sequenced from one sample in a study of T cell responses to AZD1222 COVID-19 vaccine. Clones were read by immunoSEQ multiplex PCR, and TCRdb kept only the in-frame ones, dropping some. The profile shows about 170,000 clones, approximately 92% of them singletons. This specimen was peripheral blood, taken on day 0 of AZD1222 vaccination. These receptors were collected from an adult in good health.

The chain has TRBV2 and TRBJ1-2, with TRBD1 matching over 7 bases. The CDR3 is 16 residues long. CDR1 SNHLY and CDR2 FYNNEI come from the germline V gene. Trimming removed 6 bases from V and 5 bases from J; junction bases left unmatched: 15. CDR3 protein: CASSDTLGQVYYGYTF. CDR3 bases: TGTGCCAGCAGCGATACCCTTGGACAGGTGTATTATGGCTACACCTTC.

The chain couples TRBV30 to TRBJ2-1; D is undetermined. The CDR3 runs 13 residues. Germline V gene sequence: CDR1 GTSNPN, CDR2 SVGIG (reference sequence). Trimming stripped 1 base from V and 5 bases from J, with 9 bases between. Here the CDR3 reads CAWSASSNNEQFF. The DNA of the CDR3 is TGTGCCTGGAGTGCGTCGTCCAACAATGAGCAGTTCTTC.

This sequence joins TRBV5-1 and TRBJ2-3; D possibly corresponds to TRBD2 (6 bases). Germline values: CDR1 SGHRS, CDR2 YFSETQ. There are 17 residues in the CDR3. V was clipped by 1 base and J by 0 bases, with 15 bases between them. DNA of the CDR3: TGCGCCAGCAGCTTGTTGGGTCCGGGAGTTAGCACAGATACGCAGTATTTT. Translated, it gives CASSLLGPGVSTDTQYF. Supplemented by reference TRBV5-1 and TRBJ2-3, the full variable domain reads KAGVTQTPRYLIKTRGQQVTLSCSPISGHRSVSWYQQTPGQGLQFLFEYFSETQRNKGNFPGRFSGRQFSNSRSEMNVSTLELGDSALYLCASSLLGPGVSTDTQYFGPGTRLTVL.

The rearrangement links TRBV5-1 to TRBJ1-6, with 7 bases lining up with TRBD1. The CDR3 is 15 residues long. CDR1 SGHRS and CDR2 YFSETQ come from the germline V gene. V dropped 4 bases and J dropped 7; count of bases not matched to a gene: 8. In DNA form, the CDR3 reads TGCGCCAGCAGCCCCGGGGGGACAGTGAATTCACCCCTCCACTTT. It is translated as CASSPGGTVNSPLHF.

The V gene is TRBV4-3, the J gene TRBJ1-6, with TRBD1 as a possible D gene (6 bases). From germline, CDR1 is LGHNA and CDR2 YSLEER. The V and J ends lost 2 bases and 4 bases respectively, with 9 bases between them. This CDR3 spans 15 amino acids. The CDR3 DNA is TGCGCCAGCAGCCAAAAACAGGGATATAATTCACCCCTCCACTTT. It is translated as CASSQKQGYNSPLHF.

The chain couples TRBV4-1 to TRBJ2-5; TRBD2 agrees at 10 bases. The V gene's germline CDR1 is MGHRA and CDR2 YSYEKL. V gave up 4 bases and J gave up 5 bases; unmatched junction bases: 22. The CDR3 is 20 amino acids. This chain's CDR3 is CASSPLPAGLSSGSRETQYF. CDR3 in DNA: TGCGCCAGCAGCCCCCTACCGGCTGGTCTATCTAGCGGGAGTCGGGAGACCCAGTACTTC.

This chain's CDR3 is CASSLTDRHNEKLFF. The DNA for the CDR3 is TGTGCCAGCAGTTTAACGGACAGACACAATGAAAAACTGTTTTTT. J is TRBJ1-4 and V is TRBV27, with TRBD1 as a possible D gene (6 bases). CDR3 length: 15 residues. Per the germline V gene, CDR1 is MNHEY and CDR2 is SMNVEV (reference sequence). V gave up 2 bases and J gave up 5 bases, with 12 bases separating them.

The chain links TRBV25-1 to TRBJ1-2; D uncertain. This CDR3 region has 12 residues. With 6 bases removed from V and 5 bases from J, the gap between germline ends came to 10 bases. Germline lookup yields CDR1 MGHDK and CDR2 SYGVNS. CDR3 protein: CASSQTEYGYTF. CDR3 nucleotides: TGTGCCAGCAGCCAGACGGAATATGGCTACACCTTC.

CDR3 in amino acids: CASSESKGTGKTEAFF. CDR3 DNA sequence: TGCGCCAGCAGTGAGTCAAAGGGGACAGGGAAGACTGAAGCTTTCTTT. The V and J genes are TRBV10-1 and TRBJ1-1; TRBD1 agrees at 9 bases. Looked up from germline, CDR1 is WNHNN and CDR2 is SYGVQD (reference sequence). This CDR3 is 16 amino acids long. The ends lost 0 bases at V and 5 bases at J; junction bases unmatched: 7.

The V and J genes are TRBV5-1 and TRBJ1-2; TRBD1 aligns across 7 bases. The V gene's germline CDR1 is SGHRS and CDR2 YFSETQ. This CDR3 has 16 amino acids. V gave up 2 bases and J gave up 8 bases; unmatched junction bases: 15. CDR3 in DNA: TGCGCCAGCAGCTTACAACCGTCCACAGGGGCCAGCGGCTACACCTTC. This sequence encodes CASSLQPSTGASGYTF.

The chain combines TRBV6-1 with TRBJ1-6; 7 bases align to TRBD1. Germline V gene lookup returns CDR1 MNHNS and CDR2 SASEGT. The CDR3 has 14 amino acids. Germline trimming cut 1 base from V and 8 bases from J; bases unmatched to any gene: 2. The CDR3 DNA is TGTGCCAGCAGTGAAGACAGGGGTTATTCACCCCTCCACTTT. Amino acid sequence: CASSEDRGYSPLHF.

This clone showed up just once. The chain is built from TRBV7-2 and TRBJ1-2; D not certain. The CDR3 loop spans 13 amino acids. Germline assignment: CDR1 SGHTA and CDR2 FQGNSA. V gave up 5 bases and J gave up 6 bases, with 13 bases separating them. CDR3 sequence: CASSPYSRHGYTF. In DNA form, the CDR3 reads TGTGCCAGCAGCCCATACAGTAGACATGGCTACACCTTC.

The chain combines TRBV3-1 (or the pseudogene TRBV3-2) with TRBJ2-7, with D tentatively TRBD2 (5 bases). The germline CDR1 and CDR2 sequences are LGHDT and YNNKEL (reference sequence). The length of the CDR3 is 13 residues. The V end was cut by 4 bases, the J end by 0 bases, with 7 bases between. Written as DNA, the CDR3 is TGTGCCAGCAGCCTCCGGGGCTCCTACGAGCAGTACTTC. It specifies CASSLRGSYEQYF.

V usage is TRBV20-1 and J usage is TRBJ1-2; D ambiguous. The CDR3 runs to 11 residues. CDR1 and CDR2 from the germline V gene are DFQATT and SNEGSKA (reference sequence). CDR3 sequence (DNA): TGCAGGGCGGGGTCTAACTATGGCTACACCTTC. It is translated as CRAGSNYGYTF.

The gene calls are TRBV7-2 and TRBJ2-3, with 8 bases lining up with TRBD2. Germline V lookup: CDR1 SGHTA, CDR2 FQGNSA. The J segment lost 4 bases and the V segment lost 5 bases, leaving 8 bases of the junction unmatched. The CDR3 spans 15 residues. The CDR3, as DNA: TGTGCCAGCAGCGCCAGCGGGAGCAGGTCAGATACGCAGTATTTT. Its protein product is CASSASGSRSDTQYF.

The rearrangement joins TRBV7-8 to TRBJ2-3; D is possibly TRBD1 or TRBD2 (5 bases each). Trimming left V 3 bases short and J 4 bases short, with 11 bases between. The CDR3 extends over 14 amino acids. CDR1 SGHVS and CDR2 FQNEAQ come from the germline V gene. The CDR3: CASSFGQGADTQYF. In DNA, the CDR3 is TGTGCCAGCAGCTTTGGCCAGGGAGCAGATACGCAGTATTTT.

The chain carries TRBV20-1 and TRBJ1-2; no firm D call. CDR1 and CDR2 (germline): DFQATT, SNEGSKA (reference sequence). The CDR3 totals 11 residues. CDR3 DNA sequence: TGCGGCCTCGGGAATAACTATGGCTACACCTTC. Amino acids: CGLGNNYGYTF.